This T cell receptor beta chain was sequenced for a study of beta chain features in type 1 diabetes. Whole-study context: Healthy donors resembled patients in age, gender and cell yields.

Of note for this clone: Its specificity is unknown.

The study, taken as a whole, reports: Short templates might get an advantage during PCR, and this would be equal in patients and controls. Over-representation of high TCR-expressing cells was a possible consequence of cDNA sequencing.

The sequenced template was cDNA made from the entire isolated RNA. Assay used: immunoSEQ multiplex PCR; TCRdb lists only in-frame clones, some missing. The table lists roughly 500,000 clones, 9.5% to 12% of them singletons. V lost 5 bases, J lost 0 bases, and 5 bases stayed unmatched. Germline values: CDR1 MGHDK, CDR2 SYGVNS. This CDR3 is 15 amino acids long. This receptor was obtained from a woman under 30 in good health. The chain uses TRBV25-1 and TRBJ2-3, with 7 bases matching TRBD1. The sequenced sample consisted of naive CD4+ T cells from blood. The CDR3 DNA reads TGTGCCAGCAGTCGACAGGGTCGGAGCACAGATACGCAGTATTTT. Its protein product is CASSRQGRSTDTQYF.